The 20 T cell receptor beta chains in this list originate from one sample, sequenced in a study of cytomegalovirus exposure and HLA in healthy donors. The PCR made use of 60 Vbeta and 13 Jbeta primers. Sequenced by immunoSEQ multiplex PCR; TCRdb stores in-frame clones only, minus some. The sample shows some 110,000 clones, 70% of them seen only once. Specimen: PBMCs. The source is a man aged 25 to 40 in good health and CMV-seropositive.

This clone was detected once. This chain connects TRBV19 to TRBJ1-5; TRBD1 matches 7 bases. This CDR3 has 15 residues. Germline assignment: CDR1 LNHDA and CDR2 SQIVND (reference sequence). Unmatched junction bases numbered 8, after V lost 7 bases and J lost 2 bases. The CDR3 is CASIGYRGGNQPQHF. CDR3 nucleotides: TGTGCCAGTATCGGCTACAGGGGCGGCAATCAGCCCCAGCATTTT.

V and J are TRBV29-1 and TRBJ1-5; 7 nucleotides line up with TRBD1. The V gene's germline CDR1 is SQVTM and CDR2 ANQGSEA. The V gene end was trimmed by 7 bases and the J gene end by 2 bases; junction bases not matched to a gene: 8. The CDR3 length is 14 residues. The CDR3 DNA follows: TGCAGCGCTCTGACAGGGAACGGCAATCAGCCCCAGCATTTT. The encoded protein is CSALTGNGNQPQHF. Using reference TRBV29-1 and TRBJ1-5 for the parts outside the CDR3, the full variable domain is SAVISQKPSRDICQRGTSLTIQCQVDSQVTMMFWYRQQPGQSLTLIATANQGSEATYESGFVIDKFPISRPNLTFSTLTVSNMSPEDSSIYLCSALTGNGNQPQHFGDGTRLSIL.

The chain couples TRBV7-3 to TRBJ2-3; a weak D match, TRBD2 (6 bases). This CDR3 is 17 amino acids long. Germline lookup yields CDR1 SGHTA and CDR2 FQGTGA. V gave up 2 bases and J gave up 3 bases, with 18 bases separating them. The CDR3 loop is CASSLSLAGSGTDTQYF. Here the CDR3 DNA reads TGTGCCAGCAGCTTATCACTCGCGGGATCGGGAACAGATACGCAGTATTTT.

The chain couples TRBV5-4 to TRBJ1-5; 7 bases map to TRBD1. J was trimmed by 5 bases and V by 4 bases; bases with no gene match: 9. Germline V CDR1 and CDR2: SGHNT, YYREEE (reference sequence). This CDR3 is built from 15 residues. Written as DNA, the CDR3 is TGTGCCAGCAGCCATTTTGACAGGGAGGATCAGCCCCAGCATTTT. Translation: CASSHFDREDQPQHF.

This clone appeared a single time. V usage is TRBV5-1 and J usage is TRBJ2-5; TRBD1 might be the D (6 bases). Germline-derived CDR1 and CDR2 are SGHRS and YFSETQ. Trimming removed 0 bases from V and 2 bases from J, with 11 bases in between. CDR3 length: 15 amino acids. The CDR3 loop is CASSLDLGAQETQYF. Here the CDR3 DNA reads TGCGCCAGCAGCTTGGATCTGGGGGCGCAAGAGACCCAGTACTTC.

For the CDR3, the DNA is TGTGCCTGCCGGACAGGAGGACCCTATGGCTACACCTTC. Its translation is CACRTGGPYGYTF. This chain links TRBV30 with TRBJ1-2, with 7 bases aligning to TRBD1. The CDR3 has 13 residues. After removal of 6 bases from V and 4 bases from J, the junction contained 8 bases not matched to a gene. Germline CDR1 is GTSNPN and CDR2 is SVGIG (reference sequence).

This rearrangement joins TRBV6-5 to TRBJ2-7; weak D call: TRBD2 (7 bases). Germline V gene sequence: CDR1 MNHEY, CDR2 SVGAGI. The CDR3 contains 14 residues. Trimming left V 1 base short and J 3 bases short, with 10 bases between. CDR3 DNA: TGTGCCAGCAGTTACTGGGGGGGCCACTACGAGCAGTACTTC. It is translated as CASSYWGGHYEQYF.

The gene calls are TRBV5-1 and TRBJ2-2, with 8 nucleotides matching TRBD1. Trimming took 5 bases from V and 2 from J; bases not matched to a gene: 11. There are 17 residues in the CDR3. The germline CDR1 and CDR2 sequences are SGHRS and YFSETQ. Written as DNA, the CDR3 is TGCGCCAGCAGAGCCGGACAGGGCCCGTCTAACACCGGGGAGCTGTTTTTT. It is translated as CASRAGQGPSNTGELFF.

This clone occurred a few times. The chain joins TRBV28 to TRBJ1-1; no reliable D call. Germline CDR1 reads MDHEN; CDR2 reads SYDVKM. The CDR3 runs 12 residues. V gave up 4 bases and J gave up 4 bases, with 7 bases separating them. The CDR3 bases are TGTGCCAGCAGTTCTCCCCTCACTGAAGCTTTCTTT. Amino acid sequence: CASSSPLTEAFF.

The chain is built from TRBV12-5 and TRBJ2-4; tentatively, D is TRBD1 (5 bases). This CDR3 is built from 13 residues. V was pared by 2 bases and J by 5 bases, with 7 bases between. The germline gives CDR1 LGHNT, CDR2 FRNRAP. The chain's CDR3 is CASGLKGENIQYF. CDR3 bases: TGTGCTAGTGGTTTGAAAGGGGAAAACATTCAGTACTTC.

V is TRBV4-2 and J is TRBJ2-3, with 11 bases lining up with TRBD2. From germline, CDR1 is LGHNA and CDR2 YNFKEQ. The CDR3 has 18 residues. Trimming cost V 0 bases and J 3 bases; bases outside gene matches: 8. CDR3 in DNA: TGTGCCAGCAGCCAAGAGGGTGTAGCGGGGGGGCCAACAGATACGCAGTATTTT. Its translation: CASSQEGVAGGPTDTQYF.

The V call is TRBV21-1, the J call TRBJ1-2; TRBD1 is the table's D call and was not checked against the DNA. TRBV21-1 is tagged as a pseudogene. The CDR3 contains 18 residues. The CDR3 spells CASSPREDRGLENHGYTF. The CDR3 nucleotides read TGTGCCAGCAGCCCAAGGGAGGACAGGGGGCTCGAGAACCATGGCTACACCTTC.

The rearrangement links TRBV11-2 to TRBJ2-7; a possible D gene is TRBD2 (6 bases). The CDR3 has 14 residues. The V end lost 7 bases, the J end lost 3 bases, and 16 bases lay between the germline ends. Germline V lookup: CDR1 SGHAT, CDR2 FQNNGV. Here the CDR3 DNA reads TGTGCCAGCAAACCCGGGGGACGGGTCTACGAGCAGTACTTC. This translates into CASKPGGRVYEQYF.

V and J are TRBV7-9 and TRBJ1-1; 10 nucleotides agree with TRBD1. Trimming cost V 5 bases and J 4 bases; bases outside gene matches: 4. The CDR3 contains 14 residues. CDR1 is SEHNR, CDR2 FQNEAQ, per germline (reference sequence). The CDR3 DNA sequence: TGTGCCAGCAGCCCCCGGACAGGGGGCACTGAAGCTTTCTTT. This gives the protein CASSPRTGGTEAFF.

CDR3 nucleotides: TGTGCCAGTAGAGGACAGGGGGTCGGGACCTACGAGCAGTACTTC. This translates into CASRGQGVGTYEQYF. The chain combines TRBV19 with TRBJ2-5; 10 bases agree with TRBD1. The DNA end favors TRBJ2-7, so the J call may be wrong. CDR1 LNHDA and CDR2 SQIVND come from the germline V gene (reference sequence). The CDR3 consists of 15 residues.

This sequence joins TRBV20-1 and TRBJ2-1; 11 bases align to TRBD2. This CDR3 spans 11 amino acids. V lost 5 bases, J lost 12 bases, and 3 bases stayed unmatched. Germline V CDR1 and CDR2: DFQATT, SNEGSKA (reference sequence). The CDR3 here is CSAPSGGRQFF. For the CDR3, the DNA is TGCAGTGCTCCTAGCGGGGGGAGGCAGTTCTTC.

This chain connects TRBV9 to TRBJ1-1, with D maybe TRBD1 (5 bases). Trimming stripped 0 bases from V and 1 base from J, with 10 bases between. The CDR3 extends over 15 amino acids. Germline-derived CDR1 and CDR2 are SGDLS and YYNGEE. CDR3 coding DNA: TGTGCCAGCAGCGTAGGAGCAGGGCAGAACACTGAAGCTTTCTTT. It is translated as CASSVGAGQNTEAFF.

J is TRBJ1-1 and V is TRBV9; TRBD1 matches 8 bases. The J segment lost 3 bases and the V segment lost 4 bases, leaving 8 bases of the junction unmatched. Looked up from germline, CDR1 is SGDLS and CDR2 is YYNGEE. This CDR3 has 15 residues. The CDR3 spells CASSPSGGQDTEAFF. The CDR3 DNA reads as TGTGCCAGCAGCCCATCGGGGGGACAGGACACTGAAGCTTTCTTT. Full variable domain (rest looked up from reference TRBV9 and TRBJ1-1): DSGVTQTPKHLITATGQRVTLRCSPRSGDLSVYWYQQSLDQGLQFLIQYYNGEERAKGNILERFSAQQFPDLHSELNLSSLELGDSALYFCASSPSGGQDTEAFFGQGTRLTVV.

This clone was seen only a few times. The J gene is TRBJ1-5, the V gene TRBV6-1; 8 bases fit TRBD1. CDR1 is MNHNS, CDR2 SASEGT, per germline. Trimming took 2 bases from V and 0 from J; bases not matched to a gene: 15. The length of the CDR3 is 20 residues. In DNA, the CDR3 is TGTGCCAGCAGTGAATTGAACAACAGGGGGAGCCCGTATAGCAATCAGCCCCAGCATTTT. It is translated as CASSELNNRGSPYSNQPQHF.

The table lists this clone with a few counts. The CDR3 DNA reads as TGTGCCAGCAGCCAGAGAGGATGGAAACAGGGGGCGGATGGAAACACCATATATTTT. Translation: CASSQRGWKQGADGNTIYF. The V gene is TRBV7-2, the J gene TRBJ1-3, with TRBD1 matching 9 bases. J gave up 3 bases and V 5 bases, and 17 bases lay outside the gene matches. Germline-derived CDR1 and CDR2 are SGHTA and FQGNSA. CDR3 length equals 19 residues.